This T cell receptor (beta chain) is from a study of OX40 agonist ivuxolimab in advanced cancers. V was clipped by 6 bases and J by 5 bases, with 16 bases between them. Germline V gene sequence: CDR1 MNHEY, CDR2 SMNVEV (reference sequence). The CDR3 sequence is 14 residues long. This clone was observed a single time. The repertoire was sequenced with immunoSEQ multiplex PCR; TCRdb's copy has only in-frame clones and lacks some. This table holds more than 50,000 clones, roughly 90% found once. V usage is TRBV27 and J usage is TRBJ1-1; tentative D call: TRBD1 (6 bases). The sequences come from CD4+ or CD8+ T cells sorted from blood, collected in a trial of the OX40 agonist ivuxolimab. The TCR was taken from an adult with an advanced solid tumor such as melanoma, head and neck, liver or kidney cancer. For the CDR3, the DNA is TGTGCCAGCAGGCAACAGGGTTGGCGGACTGAAGCTTTCTTT. Protein: CASRQQGWRTEAFF.